The T cell receptor (beta chain) under discussion was sequenced for a study of glioma-infiltrating T cells after dendritic cell vaccination. Time point indicated: after dendritic cell vaccination, including at tumor progression/relapse. Clones were read by immunoSEQ multiplex PCR, and TCRdb kept only the in-frame ones, dropping some. The profile covers roughly 100,000 clones, with almost 90% appearing a single time and roughly 2.5% taken by the ten largest. The CDR3 loop spans 14 amino acids. Germline-derived CDR1 and CDR2 are MNHEY and SVGAGI. With 5 bases clipped from V and 4 bases from J, the junction kept 6 bases outside the gene matches.

Sequencing was performed on blood, taken after dendritic cell vaccination. This receptor was taken from a human donor with glioblastoma. The rearrangement links TRBV6-5 to TRBJ1-1; TRBD1 matches 8 bases. The CDR3 sequence is CASSTTGVATEAFF. As DNA, the CDR3 is TGTGCCAGCAGTACGACAGGGGTGGCCACTGAAGCTTTCTTT.